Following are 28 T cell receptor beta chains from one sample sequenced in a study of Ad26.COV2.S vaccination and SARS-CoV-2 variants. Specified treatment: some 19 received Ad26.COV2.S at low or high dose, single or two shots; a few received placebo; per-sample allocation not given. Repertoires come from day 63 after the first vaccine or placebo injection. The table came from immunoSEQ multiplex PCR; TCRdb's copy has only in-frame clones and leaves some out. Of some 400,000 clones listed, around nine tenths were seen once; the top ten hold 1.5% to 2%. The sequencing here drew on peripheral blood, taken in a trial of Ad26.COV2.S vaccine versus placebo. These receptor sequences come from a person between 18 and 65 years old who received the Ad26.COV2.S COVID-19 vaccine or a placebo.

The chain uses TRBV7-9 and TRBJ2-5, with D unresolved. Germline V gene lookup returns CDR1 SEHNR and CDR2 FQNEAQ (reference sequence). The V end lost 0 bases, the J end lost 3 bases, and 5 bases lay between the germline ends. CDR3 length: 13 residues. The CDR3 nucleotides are TGTGCCAGCAGCTTAGCCTCGAAAGAGACCCAGTACTTC. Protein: CASSLASKETQYF.

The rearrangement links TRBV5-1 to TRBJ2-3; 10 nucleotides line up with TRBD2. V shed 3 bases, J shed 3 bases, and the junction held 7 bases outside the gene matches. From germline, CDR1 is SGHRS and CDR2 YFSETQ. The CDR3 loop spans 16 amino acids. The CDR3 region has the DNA TGCGCCAGCAGCTCCTATCTAGCGGGAGCGACAGATACGCAGTATTTT. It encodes CASSSYLAGATDTQYF.

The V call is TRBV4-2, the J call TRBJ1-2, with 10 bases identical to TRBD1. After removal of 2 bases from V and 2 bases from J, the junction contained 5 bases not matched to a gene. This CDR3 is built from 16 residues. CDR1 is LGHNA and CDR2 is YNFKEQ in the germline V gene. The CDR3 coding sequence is TGTGCCAGCAGCCAACCGGACAGGGGGAACAACTATGGCTACACCTTC. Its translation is CASSQPDRGNNYGYTF.

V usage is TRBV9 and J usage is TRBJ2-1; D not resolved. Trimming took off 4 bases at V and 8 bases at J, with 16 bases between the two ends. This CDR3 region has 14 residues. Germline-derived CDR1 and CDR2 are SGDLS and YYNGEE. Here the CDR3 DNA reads TGTGCCAGCAGCCCGACCCCGTATGGGGATGAGCAGTTCTTC. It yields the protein CASSPTPYGDEQFF.

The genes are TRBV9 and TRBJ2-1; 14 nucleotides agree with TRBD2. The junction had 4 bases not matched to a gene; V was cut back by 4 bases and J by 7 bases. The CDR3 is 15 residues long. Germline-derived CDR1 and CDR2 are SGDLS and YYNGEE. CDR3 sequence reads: CASSPGTSGSNEQFF. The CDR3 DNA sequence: TGTGCCAGCAGCCCAGGGACTAGCGGGAGTAATGAGCAGTTCTTC.

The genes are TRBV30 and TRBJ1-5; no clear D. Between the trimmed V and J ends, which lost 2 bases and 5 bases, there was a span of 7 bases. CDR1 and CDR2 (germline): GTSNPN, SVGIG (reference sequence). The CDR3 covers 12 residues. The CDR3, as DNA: TGTGCCTGGAGTAAGGTCCATCAGCCCCAGCATTTT. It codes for CAWSKVHQPQHF.

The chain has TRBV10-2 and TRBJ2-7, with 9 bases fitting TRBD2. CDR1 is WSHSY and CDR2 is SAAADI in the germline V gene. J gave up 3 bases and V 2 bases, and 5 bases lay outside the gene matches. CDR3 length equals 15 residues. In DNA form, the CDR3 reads TGCGCCAGCAGTGAGCTGGCGGGAGGGCGCTACGAGCAGTACTTC. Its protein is CASSELAGGRYEQYF.

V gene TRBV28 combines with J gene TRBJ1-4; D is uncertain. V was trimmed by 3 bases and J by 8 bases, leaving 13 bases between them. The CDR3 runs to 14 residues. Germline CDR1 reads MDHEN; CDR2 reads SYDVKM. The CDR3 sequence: CASSFFPGSEKLFF. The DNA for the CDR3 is TGTGCCAGCAGTTTCTTCCCAGGCAGCGAAAAACTGTTTTTT.

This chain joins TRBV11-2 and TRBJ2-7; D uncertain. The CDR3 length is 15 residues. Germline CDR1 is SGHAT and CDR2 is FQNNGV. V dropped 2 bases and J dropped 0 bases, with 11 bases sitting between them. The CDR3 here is CASSLSSASSYEQYF. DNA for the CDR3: TGTGCCAGCAGCTTATCTTCGGCATCCTCCTACGAGCAGTACTTC.

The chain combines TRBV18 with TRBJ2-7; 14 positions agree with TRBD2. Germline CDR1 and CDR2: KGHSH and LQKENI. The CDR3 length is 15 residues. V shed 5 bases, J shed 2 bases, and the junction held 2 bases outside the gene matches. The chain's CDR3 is CASSSGLAGAYEQYF. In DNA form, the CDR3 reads TGTGCCAGCTCATCGGGACTAGCGGGGGCCTACGAGCAGTACTTC.

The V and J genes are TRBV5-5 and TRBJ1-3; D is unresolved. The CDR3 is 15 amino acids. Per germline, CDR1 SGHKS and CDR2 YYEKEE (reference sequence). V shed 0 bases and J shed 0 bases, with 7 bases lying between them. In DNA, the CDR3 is TGTGCCAGCAGCTTGGTTCAGCTCTCTGGAAACACCATATATTTT. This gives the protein CASSLVQLSGNTIYF.

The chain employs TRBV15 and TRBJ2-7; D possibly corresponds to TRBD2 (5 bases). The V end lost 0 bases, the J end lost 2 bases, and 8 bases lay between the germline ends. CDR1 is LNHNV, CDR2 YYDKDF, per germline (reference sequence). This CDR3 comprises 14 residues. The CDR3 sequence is CATSRDGVPYEQYF. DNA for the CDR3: TGTGCCACCAGCAGAGACGGGGTTCCCTACGAGCAGTACTTC.

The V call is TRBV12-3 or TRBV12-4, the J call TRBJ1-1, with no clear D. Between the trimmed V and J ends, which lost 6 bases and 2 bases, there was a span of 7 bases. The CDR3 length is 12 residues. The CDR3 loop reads CASSRLNTEAFF. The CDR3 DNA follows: TGTGCCAGCAGCCGGCTTAACACTGAAGCTTTCTTT.

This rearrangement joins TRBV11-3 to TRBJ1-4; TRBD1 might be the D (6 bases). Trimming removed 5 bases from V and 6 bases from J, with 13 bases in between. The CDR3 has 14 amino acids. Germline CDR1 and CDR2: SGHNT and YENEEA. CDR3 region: CASSDTGRDEKLFF. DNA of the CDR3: TGTGCCAGCAGCGATACAGGGCGAGATGAAAAACTGTTTTTT.

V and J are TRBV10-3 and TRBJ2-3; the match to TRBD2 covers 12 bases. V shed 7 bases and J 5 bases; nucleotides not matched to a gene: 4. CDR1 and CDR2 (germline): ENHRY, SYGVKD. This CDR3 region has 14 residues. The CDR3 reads CAITTSGSLDTQYF. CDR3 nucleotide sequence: TGTGCCATCACGACTAGCGGGAGTCTAGATACGCAGTATTTT.

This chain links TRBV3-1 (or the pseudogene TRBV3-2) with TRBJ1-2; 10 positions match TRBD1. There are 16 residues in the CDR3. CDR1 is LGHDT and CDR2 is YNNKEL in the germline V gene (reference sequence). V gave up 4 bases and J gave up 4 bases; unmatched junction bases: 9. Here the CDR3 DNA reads TGTGCCAGCAGCCTCAGAACCGGACAGGGGGTCTATGGCTACACCTTC. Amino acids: CASSLRTGQGVYGYTF.

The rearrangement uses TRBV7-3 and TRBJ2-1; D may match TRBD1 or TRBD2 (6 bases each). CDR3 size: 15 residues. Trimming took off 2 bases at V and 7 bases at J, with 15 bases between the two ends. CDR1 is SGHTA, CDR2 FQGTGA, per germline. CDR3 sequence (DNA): TGTGCCAGCAGCTTATATGGGGGCCGGGGGAATGAGCAGTTCTTC. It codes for CASSLYGGRGNEQFF.

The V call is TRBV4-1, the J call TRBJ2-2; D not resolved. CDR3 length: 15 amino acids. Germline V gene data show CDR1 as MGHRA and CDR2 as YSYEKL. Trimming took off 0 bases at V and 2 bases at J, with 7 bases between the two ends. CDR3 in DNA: TGCGCCAGCAGCCAAGATTACAAAAACACCGGGGAGCTGTTTTTT. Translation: CASSQDYKNTGELFF.

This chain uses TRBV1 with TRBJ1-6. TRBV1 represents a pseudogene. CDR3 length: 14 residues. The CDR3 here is CTSVPSGTRSPLHF. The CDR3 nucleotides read TGCACCAGCGTACCCTCCGGGACGAGGTCACCCCTCCACTTT.

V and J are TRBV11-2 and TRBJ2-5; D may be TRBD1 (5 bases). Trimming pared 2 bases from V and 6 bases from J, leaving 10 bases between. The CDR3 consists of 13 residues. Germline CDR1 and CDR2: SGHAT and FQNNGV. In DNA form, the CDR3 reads TGTGCCAGCAGCTTATCCAGGGAAAAGACCCAGTACTTC. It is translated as CASSLSREKTQYF.

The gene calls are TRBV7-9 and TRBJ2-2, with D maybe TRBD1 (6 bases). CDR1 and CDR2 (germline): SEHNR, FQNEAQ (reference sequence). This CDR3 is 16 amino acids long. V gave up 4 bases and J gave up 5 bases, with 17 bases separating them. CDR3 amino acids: CASSSRGGGLTGELFF. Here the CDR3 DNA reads TGTGCCAGCAGCTCCAGGGGTGGGGGCCTAACCGGGGAGCTGTTTTTT.

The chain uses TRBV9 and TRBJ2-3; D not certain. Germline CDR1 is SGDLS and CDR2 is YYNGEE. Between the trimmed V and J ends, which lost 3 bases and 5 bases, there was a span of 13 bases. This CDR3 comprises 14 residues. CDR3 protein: CASSASVIQDTQYF. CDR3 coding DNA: TGTGCCAGCAGCGCTTCAGTGATTCAAGATACGCAGTATTTT.

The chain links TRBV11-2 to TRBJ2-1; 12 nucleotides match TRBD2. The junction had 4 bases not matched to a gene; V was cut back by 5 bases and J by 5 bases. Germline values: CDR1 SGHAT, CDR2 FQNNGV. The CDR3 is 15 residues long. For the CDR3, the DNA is TGTGCCAGCAGCAACGGACTAGCGGGAAACAATGAGCAGTTCTTC. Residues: CASSNGLAGNNEQFF.

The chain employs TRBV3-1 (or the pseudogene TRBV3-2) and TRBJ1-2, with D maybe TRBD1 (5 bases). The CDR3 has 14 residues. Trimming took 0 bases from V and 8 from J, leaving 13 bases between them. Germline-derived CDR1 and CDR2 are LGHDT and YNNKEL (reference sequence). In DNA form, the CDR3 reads TGTGCCAGCAGCCAAGATGCTGGGGGTCGCGGCTACACCTTC. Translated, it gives CASSQDAGGRGYTF.

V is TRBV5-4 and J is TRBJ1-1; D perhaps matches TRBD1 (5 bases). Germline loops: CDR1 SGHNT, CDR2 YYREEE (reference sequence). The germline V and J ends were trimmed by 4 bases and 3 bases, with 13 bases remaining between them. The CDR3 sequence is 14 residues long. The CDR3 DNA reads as TGTGCCAGCAGCGAGGGACCTAGGGACACTGAAGCTTTCTTT. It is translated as CASSEGPRDTEAFF.

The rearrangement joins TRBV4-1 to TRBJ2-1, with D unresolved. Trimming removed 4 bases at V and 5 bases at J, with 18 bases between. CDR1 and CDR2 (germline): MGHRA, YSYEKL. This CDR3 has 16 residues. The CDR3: CASSLFVTGTNNEQFF. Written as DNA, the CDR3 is TGCGCCAGCAGCCTCTTTGTTACCGGAACCAACAATGAGCAGTTCTTC.

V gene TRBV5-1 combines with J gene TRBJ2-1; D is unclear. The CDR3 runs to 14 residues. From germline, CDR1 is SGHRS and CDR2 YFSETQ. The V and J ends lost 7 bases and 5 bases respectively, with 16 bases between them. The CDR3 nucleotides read TGCGCCAGCCGGGTAATCCTTGGGGACAATGAGCAGTTCTTC. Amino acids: CASRVILGDNEQFF.

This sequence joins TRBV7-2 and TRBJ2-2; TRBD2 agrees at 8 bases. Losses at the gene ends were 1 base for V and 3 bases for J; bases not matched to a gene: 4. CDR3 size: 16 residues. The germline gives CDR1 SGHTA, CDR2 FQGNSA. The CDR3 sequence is CASSLGSGIDTGELFF. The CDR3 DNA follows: TGTGCCAGCAGCTTAGGTAGCGGGATTGACACCGGGGAGCTGTTTTTT. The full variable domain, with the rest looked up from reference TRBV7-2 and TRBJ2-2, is GAGVSQSPSNKVTEKGKDVELRCDPISGHTALYWYRQSLGQGLEFLIYFQGNSAPDKSGLPSDRFSAERTGGSVSTLTIQRTQQEDSAVYLCASSLGSGIDTGELFFGEGSRLTVL.